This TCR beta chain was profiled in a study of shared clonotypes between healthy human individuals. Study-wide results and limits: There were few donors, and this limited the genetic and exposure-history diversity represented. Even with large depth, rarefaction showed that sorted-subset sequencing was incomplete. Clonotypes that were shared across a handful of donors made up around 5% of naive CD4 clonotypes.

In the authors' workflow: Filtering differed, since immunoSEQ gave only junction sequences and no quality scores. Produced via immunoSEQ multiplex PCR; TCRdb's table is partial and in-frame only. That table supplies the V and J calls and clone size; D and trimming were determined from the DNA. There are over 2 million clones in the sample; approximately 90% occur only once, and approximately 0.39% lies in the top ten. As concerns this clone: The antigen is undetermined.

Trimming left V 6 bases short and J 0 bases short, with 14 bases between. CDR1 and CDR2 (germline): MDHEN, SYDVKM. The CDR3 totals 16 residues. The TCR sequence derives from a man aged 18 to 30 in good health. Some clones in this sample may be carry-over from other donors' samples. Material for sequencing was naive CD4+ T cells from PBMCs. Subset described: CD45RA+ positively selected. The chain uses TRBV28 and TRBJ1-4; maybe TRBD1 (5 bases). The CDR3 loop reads CASSGAAFATNEKLFF. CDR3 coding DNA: TGTGCCAGCAGCGGGGCGGCTTTTGCAACTAATGAAAAACTGTTTTTT.